The present T cell receptor beta chain was sequenced within a study of blood T cell repertoires in COVID-19. V was pared by 1 base and J by 0 bases, with 10 bases between. The CDR3 totals 15 residues. Germline lookup yields CDR1 LGHDT and CDR2 YNNKEL (reference sequence). Using immunoSEQ multiplex PCR, the repertoire was profiled, and TCRdb retains in-frame clones only, with some absent. The data contain 35,000 to 55,000 clones, around 82% of them singletons. The chain has TRBV3-1 (or the pseudogene TRBV3-2) and TRBJ2-7; D is perhaps TRBD1 (5 bases). Source material: peripheral blood. This receptor was obtained from a human donor in a cohort sampled during active COVID-19. The CDR3 nucleotides are TGTGCCAGCAGCCAAGTCCCAGGGATCTCCTACGAGCAGTACTTC. This translates into CASSQVPGISYEQYF.